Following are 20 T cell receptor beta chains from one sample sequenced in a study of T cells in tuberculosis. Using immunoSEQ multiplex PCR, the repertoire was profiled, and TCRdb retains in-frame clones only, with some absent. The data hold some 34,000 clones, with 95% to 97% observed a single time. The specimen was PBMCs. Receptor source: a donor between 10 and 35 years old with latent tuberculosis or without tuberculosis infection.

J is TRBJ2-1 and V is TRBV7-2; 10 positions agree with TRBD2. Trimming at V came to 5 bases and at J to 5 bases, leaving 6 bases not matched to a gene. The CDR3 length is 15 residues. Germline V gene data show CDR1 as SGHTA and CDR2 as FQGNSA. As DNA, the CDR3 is TGTGCCAGCAGCCAAGAGCGGGAGGGGAACAATGAGCAGTTCTTC. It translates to CASSQEREGNNEQFF.

The CDR3 DNA reads as TGTGCCAGCAGACAGGGAAGTTTCAGCAATGAGCAGTTCTTC. It translates to CASRQGSFSNEQFF. This sequence joins TRBV6-1 and TRBJ2-1, with D maybe TRBD1 (6 bases). The CDR3 loop spans 14 amino acids. Trimming left V 6 bases short and J 6 bases short, with 15 bases between. Germline loops: CDR1 MNHNS, CDR2 SASEGT.

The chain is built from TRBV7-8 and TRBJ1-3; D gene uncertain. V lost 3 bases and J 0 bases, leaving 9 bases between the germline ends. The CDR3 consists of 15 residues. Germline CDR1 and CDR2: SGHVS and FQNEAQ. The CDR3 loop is CASSFEANSGNTIYF. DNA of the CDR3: TGTGCCAGCAGCTTCGAGGCCAACTCTGGAAACACCATATATTTT.

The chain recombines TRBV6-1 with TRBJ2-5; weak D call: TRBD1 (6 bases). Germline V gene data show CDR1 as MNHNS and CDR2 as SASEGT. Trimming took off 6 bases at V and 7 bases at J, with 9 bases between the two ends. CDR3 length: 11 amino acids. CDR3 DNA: TGTGCCAGCAGCCAACAGGGGACCCAGTACTTC. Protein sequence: CASSQQGTQYF.

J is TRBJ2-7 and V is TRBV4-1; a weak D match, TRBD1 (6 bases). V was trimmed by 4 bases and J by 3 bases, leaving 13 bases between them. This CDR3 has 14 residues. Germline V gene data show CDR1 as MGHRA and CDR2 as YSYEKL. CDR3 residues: CASSLRDMSYEQYF. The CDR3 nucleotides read TGCGCCAGCAGCCTACGGGACATGAGCTACGAGCAGTACTTC.

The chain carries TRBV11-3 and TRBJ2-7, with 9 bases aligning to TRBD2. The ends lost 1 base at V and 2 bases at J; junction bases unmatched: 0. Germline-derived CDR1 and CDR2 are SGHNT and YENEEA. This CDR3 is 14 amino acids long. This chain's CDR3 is CASSLGGGAYEQYF. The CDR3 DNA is TGTGCCAGCAGCTTAGGCGGGGGGGCCTACGAGCAGTACTTC.

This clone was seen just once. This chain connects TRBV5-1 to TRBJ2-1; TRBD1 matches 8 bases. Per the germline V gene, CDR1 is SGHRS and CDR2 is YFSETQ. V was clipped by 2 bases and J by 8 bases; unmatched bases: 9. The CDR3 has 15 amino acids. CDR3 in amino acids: CASSFGTGIFDEQFF. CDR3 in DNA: TGCGCCAGCAGCTTCGGGACAGGTATCTTCGATGAGCAGTTCTTC.

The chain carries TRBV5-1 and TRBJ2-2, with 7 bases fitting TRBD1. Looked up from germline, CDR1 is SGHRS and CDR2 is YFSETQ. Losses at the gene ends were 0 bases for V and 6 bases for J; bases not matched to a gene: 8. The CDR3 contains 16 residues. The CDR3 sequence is CASSLDVAGGPGELFF. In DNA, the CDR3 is TGCGCCAGCAGCTTGGACGTGGCAGGGGGACCCGGGGAGCTGTTTTTT. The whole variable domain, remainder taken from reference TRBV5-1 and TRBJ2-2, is KAGVTQTPRYLIKTRGQQVTLSCSPISGHRSVSWYQQTPGQGLQFLFEYFSETQRNKGNFPGRFSGRQFSNSRSEMNVSTLELGDSALYLCASSLDVAGGPGELFFGEGSRLTVL.

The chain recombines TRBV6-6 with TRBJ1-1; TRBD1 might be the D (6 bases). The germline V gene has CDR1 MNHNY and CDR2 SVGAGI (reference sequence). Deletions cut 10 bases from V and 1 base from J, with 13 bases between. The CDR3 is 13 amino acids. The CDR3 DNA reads TGTGCCACCAGCAACAGGGCGAACACTGAAGCTTTCTTT. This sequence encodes CATSNRANTEAFF.

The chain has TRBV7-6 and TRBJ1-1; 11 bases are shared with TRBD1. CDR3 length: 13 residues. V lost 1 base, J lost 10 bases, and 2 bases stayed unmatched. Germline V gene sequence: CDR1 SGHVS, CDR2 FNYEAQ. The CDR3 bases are TGTGCCAGCAGCTTAGGGACAGGGGGCTCAGCTTTCTTT. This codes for CASSLGTGGSAFF.

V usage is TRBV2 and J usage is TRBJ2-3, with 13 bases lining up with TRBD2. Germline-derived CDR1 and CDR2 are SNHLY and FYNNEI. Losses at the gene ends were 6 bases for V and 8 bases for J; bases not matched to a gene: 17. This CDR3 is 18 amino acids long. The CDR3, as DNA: TGTGCCAGCAGACGTCCCGGGACTAGCGGGGTAAAAGATCGTACGCAGTATTTT. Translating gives CASRRPGTSGVKDRTQYF.

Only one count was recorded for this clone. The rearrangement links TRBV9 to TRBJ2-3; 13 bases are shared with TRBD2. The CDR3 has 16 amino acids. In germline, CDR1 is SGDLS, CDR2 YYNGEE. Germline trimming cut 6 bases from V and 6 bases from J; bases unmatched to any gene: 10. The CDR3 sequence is CASTPGLAGARDTQYF. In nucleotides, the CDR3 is TGTGCCAGCACGCCAGGACTAGCGGGGGCACGGGATACGCAGTATTTT.

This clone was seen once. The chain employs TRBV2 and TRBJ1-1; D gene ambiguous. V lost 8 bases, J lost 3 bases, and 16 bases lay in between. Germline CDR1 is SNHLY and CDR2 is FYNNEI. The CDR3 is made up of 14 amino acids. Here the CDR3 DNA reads TGTGCCAGCGGCGACGTGGCGGCGGACACTGAAGCTTTCTTT. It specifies CASGDVAADTEAFF.

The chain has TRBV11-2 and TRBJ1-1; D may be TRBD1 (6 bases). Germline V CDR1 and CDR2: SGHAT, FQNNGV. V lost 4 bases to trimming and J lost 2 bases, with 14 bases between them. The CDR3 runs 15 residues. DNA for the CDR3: TGTGCCAGCAGCTCGTCGACAGGCCAAAACACTGAAGCTTTCTTT. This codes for CASSSSTGQNTEAFF.

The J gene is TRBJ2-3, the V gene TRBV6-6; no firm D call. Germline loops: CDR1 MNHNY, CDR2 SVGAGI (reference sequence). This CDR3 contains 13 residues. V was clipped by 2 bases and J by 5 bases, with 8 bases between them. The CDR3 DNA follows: TGTGCCAGCAGTTACCGCGCGGAAGATACGCAGTATTTT. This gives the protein CASSYRAEDTQYF.

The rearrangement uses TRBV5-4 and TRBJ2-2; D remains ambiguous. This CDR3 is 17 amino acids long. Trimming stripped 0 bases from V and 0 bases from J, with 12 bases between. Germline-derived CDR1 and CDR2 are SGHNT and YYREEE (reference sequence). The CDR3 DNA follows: TGTGCCAGCAGCTTGGTGCTCCCTGGAGCGAACACCGGGGAGCTGTTTTTT. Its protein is CASSLVLPGANTGELFF.

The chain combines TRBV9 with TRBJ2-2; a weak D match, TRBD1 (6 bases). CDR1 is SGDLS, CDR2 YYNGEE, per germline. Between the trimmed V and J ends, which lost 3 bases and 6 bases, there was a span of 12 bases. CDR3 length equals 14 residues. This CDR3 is CASSALTGPGELFF. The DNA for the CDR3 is TGTGCCAGCAGCGCCTTGACAGGACCCGGGGAGCTGTTTTTT.

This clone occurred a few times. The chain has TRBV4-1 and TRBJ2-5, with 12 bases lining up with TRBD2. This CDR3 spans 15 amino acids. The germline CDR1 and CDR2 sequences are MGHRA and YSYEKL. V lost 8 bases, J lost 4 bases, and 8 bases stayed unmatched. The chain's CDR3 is CASQALTSGRETQYF. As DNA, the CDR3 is TGCGCCAGCCAGGCCCTGACTAGCGGGAGAGAGACCCAGTACTTC.

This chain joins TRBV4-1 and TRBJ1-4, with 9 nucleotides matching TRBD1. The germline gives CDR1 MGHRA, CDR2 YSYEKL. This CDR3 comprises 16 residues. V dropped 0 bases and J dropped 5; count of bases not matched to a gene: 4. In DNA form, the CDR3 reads TGCGCCAGCAGCCAAGATTCCGGGACAGGGAATGAAAAACTGTTTTTT. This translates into CASSQDSGTGNEKLFF.

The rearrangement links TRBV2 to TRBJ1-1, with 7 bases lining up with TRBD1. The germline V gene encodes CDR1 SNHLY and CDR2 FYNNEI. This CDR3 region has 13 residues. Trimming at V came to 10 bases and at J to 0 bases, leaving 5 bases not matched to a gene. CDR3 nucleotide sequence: TGTGCCACCCGGGGACAGATGAACACTGAAGCTTTCTTT. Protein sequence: CATRGQMNTEAFF.